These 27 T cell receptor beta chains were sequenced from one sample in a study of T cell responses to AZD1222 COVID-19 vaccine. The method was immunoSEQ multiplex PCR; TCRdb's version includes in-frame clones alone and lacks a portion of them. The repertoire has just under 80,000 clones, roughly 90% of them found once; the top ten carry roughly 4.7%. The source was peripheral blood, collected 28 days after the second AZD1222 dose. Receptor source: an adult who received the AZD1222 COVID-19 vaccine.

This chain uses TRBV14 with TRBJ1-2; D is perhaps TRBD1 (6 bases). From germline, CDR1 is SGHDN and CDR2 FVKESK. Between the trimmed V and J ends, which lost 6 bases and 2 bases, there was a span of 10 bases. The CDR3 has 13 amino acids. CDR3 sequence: CASRGGANYGYTF. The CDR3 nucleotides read TGTGCCAGCAGGGGGGGGGCCAACTATGGCTACACCTTC.

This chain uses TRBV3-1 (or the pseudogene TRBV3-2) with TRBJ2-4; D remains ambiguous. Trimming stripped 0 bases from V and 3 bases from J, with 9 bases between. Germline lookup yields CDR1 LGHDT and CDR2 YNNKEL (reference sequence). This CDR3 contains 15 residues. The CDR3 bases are TGTGCCAGCAGCCAAGATACGGGCAACAAAAACATTCAGTACTTC. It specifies CASSQDTGNKNIQYF.

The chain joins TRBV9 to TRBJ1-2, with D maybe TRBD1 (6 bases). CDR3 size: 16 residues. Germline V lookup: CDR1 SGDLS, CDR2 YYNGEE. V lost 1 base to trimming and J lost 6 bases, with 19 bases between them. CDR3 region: CASSVSIGGDIDGYTF. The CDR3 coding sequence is TGTGCCAGCAGCGTATCGATAGGGGGGGACATCGATGGCTACACCTTC. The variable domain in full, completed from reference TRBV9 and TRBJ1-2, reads DSGVTQTPKHLITATGQRVTLRCSPRSGDLSVYWYQQSLDQGLQFLIQYYNGEERAKGNILERFSAQQFPDLHSELNLSSLELGDSALYFCASSVSIGGDIDGYTFGSGTRLTVV.

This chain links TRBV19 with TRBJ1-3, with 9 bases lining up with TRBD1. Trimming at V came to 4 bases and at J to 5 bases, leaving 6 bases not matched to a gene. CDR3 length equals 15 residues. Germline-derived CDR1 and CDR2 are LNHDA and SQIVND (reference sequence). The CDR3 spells CASSTSGQGRNTIYF. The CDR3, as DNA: TGTGCCAGTAGTACCTCCGGACAGGGGCGAAACACCATATATTTT.

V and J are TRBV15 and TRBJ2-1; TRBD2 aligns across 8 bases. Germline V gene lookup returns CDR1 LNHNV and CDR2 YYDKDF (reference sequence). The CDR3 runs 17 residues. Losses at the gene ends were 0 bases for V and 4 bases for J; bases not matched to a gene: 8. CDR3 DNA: TGTGCCACCAGCAGAGATCTCGGGGGGGCGGGGTACAATGAGCAGTTCTTC. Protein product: CATSRDLGGAGYNEQFF.

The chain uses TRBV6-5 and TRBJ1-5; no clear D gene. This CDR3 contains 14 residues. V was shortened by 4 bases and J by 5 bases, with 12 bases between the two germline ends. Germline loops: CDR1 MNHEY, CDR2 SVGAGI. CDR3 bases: TGTGCCAGCAGTTCTCCCTCAGGAGATCAGCCCCAGCATTTT. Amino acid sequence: CASSSPSGDQPQHF.

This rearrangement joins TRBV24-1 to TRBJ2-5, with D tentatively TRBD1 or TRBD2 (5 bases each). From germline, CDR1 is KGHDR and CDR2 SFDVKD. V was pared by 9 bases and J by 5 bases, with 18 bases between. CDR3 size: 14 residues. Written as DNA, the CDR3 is TGTGCCACCCAGGAGCGGTCGTGGGGGGAGACCCAGTACTTC. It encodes CATQERSWGETQYF.

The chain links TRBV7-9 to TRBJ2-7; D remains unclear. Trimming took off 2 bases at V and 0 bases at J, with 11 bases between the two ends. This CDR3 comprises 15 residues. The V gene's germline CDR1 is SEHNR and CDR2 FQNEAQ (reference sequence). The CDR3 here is CASSLQGWDSYEQYF. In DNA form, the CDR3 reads TGTGCCAGCAGCTTACAAGGGTGGGACTCCTACGAGCAGTACTTC.

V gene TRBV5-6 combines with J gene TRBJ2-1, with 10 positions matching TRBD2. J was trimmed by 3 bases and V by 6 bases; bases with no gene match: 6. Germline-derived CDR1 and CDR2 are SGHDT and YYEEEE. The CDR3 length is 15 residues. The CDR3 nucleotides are TGTGCCAGCAAGAGCGGGAGGGGGTTCTACAATGAGCAGTTCTTC. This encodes CASKSGRGFYNEQFF.

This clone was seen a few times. The DNA for the CDR3 is TGTGCCAGCAGCTTGAGGTGGAACTCCTACGAGCAGTACTTC. Translating gives CASSLRWNSYEQYF. The rearrangement joins TRBV5-6 to TRBJ2-7; no clear D gene. The length of the CDR3 is 14 residues. Germline V gene data show CDR1 as SGHDT and CDR2 as YYEEEE. V lost 1 base to trimming and J lost 0 bases, with 8 bases between them.

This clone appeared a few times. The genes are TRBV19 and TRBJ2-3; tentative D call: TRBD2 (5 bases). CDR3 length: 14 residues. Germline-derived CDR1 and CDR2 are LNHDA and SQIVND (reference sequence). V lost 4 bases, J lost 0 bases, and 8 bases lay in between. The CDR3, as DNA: TGTGCCAGTAGTAGACGACTAAGCACAGATACGCAGTATTTT. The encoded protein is CASSRRLSTDTQYF.

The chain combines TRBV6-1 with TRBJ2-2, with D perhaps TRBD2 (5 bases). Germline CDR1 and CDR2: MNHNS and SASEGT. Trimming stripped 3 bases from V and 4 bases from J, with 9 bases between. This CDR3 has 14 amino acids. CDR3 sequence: CASSDGLSTGELFF. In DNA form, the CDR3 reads TGTGCCAGCAGTGACGGACTGAGCACCGGGGAGCTGTTTTTT.

The CDR3 DNA reads TGTGCCAGCGTCCCTAGCGGGAGGAGAATAAATGAGCAGTTCTTC. Protein: CASVPSGRRINEQFF. The genes are TRBV2 and TRBJ2-1, with 11 bases that match TRBD2. This CDR3 has 15 amino acids. In germline, CDR1 is SNHLY, CDR2 FYNNEI. The V and J ends lost 8 bases and 7 bases, in that order; junction bases with no gene match: 10.

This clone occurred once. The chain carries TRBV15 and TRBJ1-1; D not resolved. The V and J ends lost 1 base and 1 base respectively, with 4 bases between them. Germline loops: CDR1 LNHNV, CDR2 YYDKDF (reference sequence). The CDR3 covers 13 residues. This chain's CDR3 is CATSRGQNTEAFF. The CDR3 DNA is TGTGCCACCAGCAGAGGACAGAACACTGAAGCTTTCTTT. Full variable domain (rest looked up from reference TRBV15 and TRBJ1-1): DAMVIQNPRYQVTQFGKPVTLSCSQTLNHNVMYWYQQKSSQAPKLLFHYYDKDFNNEADTPDNFQSRRPNTSFCFLDIRSPGLGDTAMYLCATSRGQNTEAFFGQGTRLTVV.

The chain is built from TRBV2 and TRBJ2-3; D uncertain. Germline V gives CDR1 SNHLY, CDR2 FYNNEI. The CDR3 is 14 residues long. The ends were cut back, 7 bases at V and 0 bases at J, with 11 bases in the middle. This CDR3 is CASKDRSSTDTQYF. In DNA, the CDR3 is TGTGCCAGCAAGGACCGGTCTAGCACAGATACGCAGTATTTT.

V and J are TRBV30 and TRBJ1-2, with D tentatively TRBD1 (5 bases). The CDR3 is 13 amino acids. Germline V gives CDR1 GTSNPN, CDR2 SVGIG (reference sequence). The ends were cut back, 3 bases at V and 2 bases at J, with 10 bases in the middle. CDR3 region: CAWRQGENYGYTF. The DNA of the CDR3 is TGTGCCTGGAGGCAGGGCGAGAACTATGGCTACACCTTC.

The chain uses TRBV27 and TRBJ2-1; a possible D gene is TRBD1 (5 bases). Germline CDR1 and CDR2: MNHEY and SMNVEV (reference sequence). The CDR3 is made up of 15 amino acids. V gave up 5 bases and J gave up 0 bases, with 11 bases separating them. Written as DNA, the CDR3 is TGTGCCAGCAGTCTTTTTACAGGCTCCTACAATGAGCAGTTCTTC. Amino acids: CASSLFTGSYNEQFF.

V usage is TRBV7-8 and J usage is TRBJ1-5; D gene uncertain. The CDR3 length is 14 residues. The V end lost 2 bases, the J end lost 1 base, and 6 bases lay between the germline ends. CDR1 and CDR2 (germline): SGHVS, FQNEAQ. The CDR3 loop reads CASSLKGSNQPQHF. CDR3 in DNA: TGTGCCAGCAGCTTAAAGGGAAGCAATCAGCCCCAGCATTTT.

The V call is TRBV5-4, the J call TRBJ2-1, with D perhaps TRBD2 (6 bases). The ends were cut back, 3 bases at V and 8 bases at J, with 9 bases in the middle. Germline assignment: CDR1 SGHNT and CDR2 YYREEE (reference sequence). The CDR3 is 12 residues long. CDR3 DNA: TGTGCCAGCAGCTCCGGGAGCGATGAGCAGTTCTTC. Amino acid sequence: CASSSGSDEQFF.

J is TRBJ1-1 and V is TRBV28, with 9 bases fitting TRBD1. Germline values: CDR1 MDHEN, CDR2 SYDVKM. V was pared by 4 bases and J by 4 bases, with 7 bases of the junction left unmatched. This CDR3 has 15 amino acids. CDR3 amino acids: CASSSHRGLATEAFF. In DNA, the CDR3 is TGTGCCAGCAGTTCCCACAGGGGGCTGGCCACTGAAGCTTTCTTT. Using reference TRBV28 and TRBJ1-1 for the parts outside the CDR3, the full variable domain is DVKVTQSSRYLVKRTGEKVFLECVQDMDHENMFWYRQDPGLGLRLIYFSYDVKMKEKGDIPEGYSVSREKKERFSLILESASTNQTSMYLCASSSHRGLATEAFFGQGTRLTVV.

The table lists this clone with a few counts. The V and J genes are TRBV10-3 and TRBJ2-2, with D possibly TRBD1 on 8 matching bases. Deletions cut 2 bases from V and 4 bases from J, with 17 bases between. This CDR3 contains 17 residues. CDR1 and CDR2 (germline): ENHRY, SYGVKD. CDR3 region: CAISEGAGGGGTGELFF. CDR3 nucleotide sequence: TGTGCCATCAGTGAGGGTGCAGGGGGCGGGGGCACCGGGGAGCTGTTTTTT.

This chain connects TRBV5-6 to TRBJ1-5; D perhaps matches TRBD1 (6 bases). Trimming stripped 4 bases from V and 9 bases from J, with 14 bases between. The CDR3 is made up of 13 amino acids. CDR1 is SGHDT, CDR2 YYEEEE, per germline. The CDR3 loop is CASSPGTTGPQHF. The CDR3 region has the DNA TGTGCCAGCAGCCCCGGGACAACTGGGCCCCAGCATTTT.

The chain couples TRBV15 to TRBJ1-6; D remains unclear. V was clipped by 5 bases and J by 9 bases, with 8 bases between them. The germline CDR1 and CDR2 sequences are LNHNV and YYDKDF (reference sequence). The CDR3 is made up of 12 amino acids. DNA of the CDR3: TGTGCCACCAGCCCTTTGAGTTCACCCCTCCACTTT. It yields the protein CATSPLSSPLHF.

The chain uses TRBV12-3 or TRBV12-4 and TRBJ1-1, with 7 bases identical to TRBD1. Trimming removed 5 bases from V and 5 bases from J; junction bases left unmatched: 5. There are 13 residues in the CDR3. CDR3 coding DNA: TGTGCCAGCAGTCCTCAGGGGGGGACTGAAGCTTTCTTT. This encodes CASSPQGGTEAFF.

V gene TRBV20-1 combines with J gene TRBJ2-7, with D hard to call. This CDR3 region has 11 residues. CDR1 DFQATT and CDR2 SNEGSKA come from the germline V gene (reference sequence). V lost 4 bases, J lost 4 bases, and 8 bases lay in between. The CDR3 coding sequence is TGCAGTGCTATAGGGCGGTACGAGCAGTACTTC. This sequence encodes CSAIGRYEQYF.

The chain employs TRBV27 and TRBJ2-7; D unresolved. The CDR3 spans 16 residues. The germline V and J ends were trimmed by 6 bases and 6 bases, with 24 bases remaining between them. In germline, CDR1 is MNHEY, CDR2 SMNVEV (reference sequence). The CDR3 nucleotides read TGTGCCAGCAGCCTATCCCGGCAGACACCTACGCCCGAGCAGTACTTC. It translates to CASSLSRQTPTPEQYF.

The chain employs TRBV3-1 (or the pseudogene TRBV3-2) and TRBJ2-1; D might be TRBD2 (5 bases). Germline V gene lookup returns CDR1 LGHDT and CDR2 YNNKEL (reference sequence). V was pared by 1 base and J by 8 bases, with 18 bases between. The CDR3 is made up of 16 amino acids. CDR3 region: CASSQGAQRRPHEQFF. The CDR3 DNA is TGTGCCAGCAGCCAAGGTGCCCAGCGGAGACCGCATGAGCAGTTCTTC.